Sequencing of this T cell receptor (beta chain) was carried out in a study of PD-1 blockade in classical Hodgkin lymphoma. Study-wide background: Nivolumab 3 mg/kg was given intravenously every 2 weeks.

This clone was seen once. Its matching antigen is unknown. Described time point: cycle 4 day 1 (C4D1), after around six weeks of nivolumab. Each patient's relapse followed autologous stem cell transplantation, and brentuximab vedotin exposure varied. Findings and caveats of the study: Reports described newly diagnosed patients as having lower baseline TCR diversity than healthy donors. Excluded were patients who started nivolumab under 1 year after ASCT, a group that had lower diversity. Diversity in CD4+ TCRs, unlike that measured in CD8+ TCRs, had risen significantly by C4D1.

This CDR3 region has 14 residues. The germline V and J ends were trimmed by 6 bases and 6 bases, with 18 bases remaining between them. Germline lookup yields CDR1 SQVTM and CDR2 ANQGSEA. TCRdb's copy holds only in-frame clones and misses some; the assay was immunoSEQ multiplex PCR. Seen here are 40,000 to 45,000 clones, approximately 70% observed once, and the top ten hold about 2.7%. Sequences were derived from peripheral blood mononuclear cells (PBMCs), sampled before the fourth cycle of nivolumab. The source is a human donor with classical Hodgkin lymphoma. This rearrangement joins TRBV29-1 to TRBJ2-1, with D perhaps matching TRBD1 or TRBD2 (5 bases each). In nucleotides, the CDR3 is TGCAGCGTCCACGGGGCTAGCTCATCCAATGAGCAGTTCTTC. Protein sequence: CSVHGASSSNEQFF.